The 15 T cell receptor beta chains in this list originate from one sample, sequenced in a study of control samples from healthy donors and cancer patients. Generated by immunoSEQ multiplex PCR, the TCRdb table keeps only in-frame clones and is missing some. This table holds 75,000 to 100,000 clones, under 90% found once. The sample was blood. The receptors shown here come from a middle-aged man in good health.

This clone came up once. The V gene is TRBV19, the J gene TRBJ1-2, with a tentative D call TRBD1 (5 bases). This CDR3 has 13 amino acids. Germline CDR1 reads LNHDA; CDR2 reads SQIVND (reference sequence). Trimming left V 5 bases short and J 4 bases short, with 11 bases between. This chain's CDR3 is CASSATDSYGYTF. The CDR3 region has the DNA TGTGCCAGTAGTGCGACAGACAGCTATGGCTACACCTTC.

The chain links TRBV29-1 to TRBJ2-1; the D gene is possibly TRBD1 (6 bases). The CDR3 has 13 amino acids. Germline CDR1 and CDR2: SQVTM and ANQGSEA. Trimming removed 7 bases from V and 3 bases from J, with 13 bases in between. CDR3: CSASYRVYNEQFF. In nucleotides, the CDR3 is TGCAGCGCGAGTTACAGGGTCTACAATGAGCAGTTCTTC.

This clone was found a few times. This rearrangement joins TRBV7-9 to TRBJ2-2; 8 bases agree with TRBD2. This CDR3 has 16 residues. The junction had 9 bases not matched to a gene; V was cut back by 5 bases and J by 4 bases. Germline V gene sequence: CDR1 SEHNR, CDR2 FQNEAQ (reference sequence). The CDR3 DNA follows: TGTGCCAGCAGCCGGCGACTAGCGTCGAGCACCGGGGAGCTGTTTTTT. Its protein product is CASSRRLASSTGELFF.

The V call is TRBV5-1, the J call TRBJ1-2, with 7 bases lining up with TRBD1. CDR1 is SGHRS, CDR2 YFSETQ, per germline. V lost 2 bases, J lost 4 bases, and 5 bases stayed unmatched. The CDR3 is 14 amino acids. DNA for the CDR3: TGCGCCAGCAGCTTTAGCAGGGGGACCTATGGCTACACCTTC. It translates to CASSFSRGTYGYTF.

V and J are TRBV27 and TRBJ2-7; tentative D call: TRBD2 (6 bases). This CDR3 comprises 14 residues. Per the germline V gene, CDR1 is MNHEY and CDR2 is SMNVEV (reference sequence). V was trimmed by 3 bases and J by 2 bases, leaving 11 bases between them. For the CDR3, the DNA is TGTGCCAGCAGTTTGAATAGCGGAGCCTACGAGCAGTACTTC. Protein: CASSLNSGAYEQYF.

This clone was observed many times. The chain recombines TRBV6-5 with TRBJ1-1, with TRBD1 identical over 8 bases. The germline V gene encodes CDR1 MNHEY and CDR2 SVGAGI. Losses at the gene ends were 8 bases for V and 5 bases for J; bases not matched to a gene: 1. The CDR3 sequence is 11 residues long. CDR3 region: CASQGATEAFF. In DNA, the CDR3 is TGTGCCAGCCAGGGGGCGACTGAAGCTTTCTTT.

CDR3 nucleotides: TGTGCCAGCAGCGTCGTTGGGAGCTCTGGAAACACCATATATTTT. Protein sequence: CASSVVGSSGNTIYF. The chain carries TRBV9 and TRBJ1-3; D is unresolved. CDR3 length: 15 amino acids. Germline V lookup: CDR1 SGDLS, CDR2 YYNGEE. Trimming left V 2 bases short and J 0 bases short, with 9 bases between.

J is TRBJ1-1 and V is TRBV5-4; perhaps TRBD1 as D (5 bases). This CDR3 spans 15 amino acids. Germline CDR1 SGHNT, CDR2 YYREEE (reference sequence). The V end was cut by 4 bases, the J end by 2 bases, with 15 bases between. The CDR3 region has the DNA TGTGCCAGCAGCCTGGCAGGGCAAGCTAACACTGAAGCTTTCTTT. This codes for CASSLAGQANTEAFF.

The chain is built from TRBV18 and TRBJ2-1, with 8 bases identical to TRBD2. Germline CDR1 and CDR2: KGHSH and LQKENI. The V gene end was trimmed by 6 bases and the J gene end by 8 bases; junction bases not matched to a gene: 12. This CDR3 region has 15 residues. The CDR3 region is CASSGFRGGVDEQFF. As DNA, the CDR3 is TGTGCCAGCTCGGGTTTCCGGGGGGGAGTCGATGAGCAGTTCTTC. The variable domain in full, completed from reference TRBV18 and TRBJ2-1, reads NAGVMQNPRHLVRRRGQEARLRCSPMKGHSHVYWYRQLPEEGLKFMVYLQKENIIDESGMPKERFSAEFPKEGPSILRIQQVVRGDSAAYFCASSGFRGGVDEQFFGPGTRLTVL.

This clone was detected ten times or more. The identical CDR3 is also encoded by other nucleotide sequences in the sample. The chain employs TRBV2 and TRBJ1-5; 8 bases agree with TRBD1. The germline V gene has CDR1 SNHLY and CDR2 FYNNEI. The CDR3 runs 14 residues. V lost 6 bases to trimming and J lost 2 bases; unmatched junction nucleotides: 3. The CDR3 protein is CASSQDRGNQPQHF. The CDR3, as DNA: TGTGCCAGCAGCCAGGACAGGGGCAATCAGCCCCAGCATTTT.

The V gene is TRBV3-1 (or the pseudogene TRBV3-2), the J gene TRBJ2-1, with D perhaps given as TRBD1 or TRBD2 (5 bases each). Germline lookup yields CDR1 LGHDT and CDR2 YNNKEL (reference sequence). The length of the CDR3 is 17 residues. Trimming took off 3 bases at V and 6 bases at J, with 21 bases between the two ends. DNA for the CDR3: TGTGCCAGCAGCCAGGTAATCGGGGCTCCTACGTCCAATGAGCAGTTCTTC. It specifies CASSQVIGAPTSNEQFF.

This clone turned up a few times. This chain links TRBV19 with TRBJ1-5; D uncertain. Germline V gene lookup returns CDR1 LNHDA and CDR2 SQIVND (reference sequence). CDR3 size: 15 residues. V dropped 1 base and J dropped 2 bases, with 9 bases sitting between them. CDR3 DNA: TGTGCCAGTAGTATAGGGAGGGCGGGCAATCAGCCCCAGCATTTT. Protein: CASSIGRAGNQPQHF.

The chain links TRBV29-1 to TRBJ1-6, with D perhaps matching TRBD1 (5 bases). The CDR3 has 12 amino acids. Germline V lookup: CDR1 SQVTM, CDR2 ANQGSEA. V was shortened by 4 bases and J by 6 bases, with 7 bases between the two germline ends. The chain's CDR3 is CSVGDLNSPLHF. In DNA form, the CDR3 reads TGCAGCGTTGGGGACCTTAATTCACCCCTCCACTTT.

The chain carries TRBV7-9 and TRBJ1-2; no clear D gene. V lost 4 bases, J lost 8 bases, and 5 bases lay in between. The CDR3 is made up of 10 amino acids. CDR1 is SEHNR, CDR2 FQNEAQ, per germline (reference sequence). CDR3 bases: TGTGCCAGCAGCTCGGGGGGCTACACCTTC. It is translated as CASSSGGYTF.

The CDR3: CASSPHTDTQYF. The CDR3 DNA is TGCGCCAGCAGCCCCCACACAGATACGCAGTATTTT. J is TRBJ2-3 and V is TRBV5-1; D gene uncertain. The CDR3 length is 12 residues. Looked up from germline, CDR1 is SGHRS and CDR2 is YFSETQ. V was shortened by 4 bases and J by 2 bases, with 5 bases between the two germline ends.